The following is a TCR beta chain sequence with its context. This entry comes from a study of response to subunit inactivated influenza vaccine. TCRdb independently ran MiXCR on the RT-PCR reads; one entry per CDR3 protein. The sample consists of 650,000 or so distinct CDR3 sequences, approximately 15% of them appearing once. The CDR3 extends over 16 amino acids. Germline lookup yields CDR1 SQVTM and CDR2 ANQGSEA. V trimming: 3 bases; J trimming: 2 bases; junction bases outside the gene matches: 6. The chain links TRBV29-1 to TRBJ2-1, with TRBD2 matching over 11 bases. The clonotype was recovered from a man in his fifties or sixties who received an inactivated influenza vaccine. The source was PBMCs from blood, collected around two weeks before vaccination. The CDR3 loop reads CSVERGLADPYNEQFF. The CDR3 nucleotides are TGCAGCGTTGAGAGGGGACTAGCGGACCCCTACAATGAGCAGTTCTTC.